This TCR beta chain was captured in a study of OX40 agonist ivuxolimab in advanced cancers. Turning to the study itself: An anti-OX40 (CD134) antibody with agonistic activity, ivuxolimab, was administered to patients. Therapy given before enrollment (anti-PD-1, anti-PD-L1 or anti-CTLA-4) was allowed, and roughly 42% had some.

The assay was immunoSEQ multiplex PCR, and TCRdb's table has in-frame clones only and misses some. The sample carries 35,000 to 45,000 clones, approximately 88% recorded once. Trimming removed 2 bases at V and 3 bases at J, with 3 bases between. Germline V gene lookup returns CDR1 ENHRY and CDR2 SYGVKD. The CDR3 is 12 residues long. V and J are TRBV10-3 and TRBJ2-3; no clear D. The specimen comprised CD4+ or CD8+ T cells sorted from blood, sampled in a trial of the OX40 agonist ivuxolimab. This TCR derives from an adult with an advanced solid tumor such as melanoma, head and neck, liver or kidney cancer. CDR3 in DNA: TGTGCCATCAGTGAGCAGACAGATACGCAGTATTTT. Translated, it gives CAISEQTDTQYF.